These 14 T cell receptor beta chains originate from one sample sequenced in a study of identifying expanded T cells in peripheral blood. Assay: immunoSEQ multiplex PCR; the TCRdb copy retains only in-frame clones and omits some. The sample yields 100,000 to 150,000 clones, 84% seen once. The sample consisted of blood. The receptors stem from a person aged 18 to 75 in good health.

This clone was detected ten times or more. J is TRBJ2-7 and V is TRBV7-9; 7 bases map to TRBD1. Per germline, CDR1 SEHNR and CDR2 FQNEAQ (reference sequence). V was pared by 5 bases and J by 5 bases, with 9 bases of the junction left unmatched. This CDR3 contains 14 residues. The CDR3 spells CASSIGGPSNEQYF. In DNA form, the CDR3 reads TGTGCCAGCAGCATAGGGGGCCCCTCAAACGAGCAGTACTTC.

This chain joins TRBV29-1 and TRBJ1-4, with TRBD1 matching 9 bases. Germline CDR1 reads SQVTM; CDR2 reads ANQGSEA. J lost 7 bases, V lost 4 bases, and 4 bases had no gene match. CDR3 length: 13 amino acids. The CDR3: CSVAGTGTEKLFF. The CDR3 DNA reads TGCAGCGTTGCCGGGACAGGGACTGAAAAACTGTTTTTT.

V and J are TRBV4-1 and TRBJ1-2; a possible D gene is TRBD1 (6 bases). CDR3 length: 16 amino acids. V shed 0 bases and J shed 5 bases, with 16 bases lying between them. In germline, CDR1 is MGHRA, CDR2 YSYEKL. CDR3 in amino acids: CASSQDAGTPLYGYTF. Written as DNA, the CDR3 is TGCGCCAGCAGCCAAGACGCCGGGACACCCTTATATGGCTACACCTTC.

This rearrangement joins TRBV5-1 to TRBJ2-1, with 10 bases identical to TRBD2. CDR1 is SGHRS, CDR2 YFSETQ, per germline. The ends lost 4 bases at V and 5 bases at J; junction bases unmatched: 6. CDR3 length: 15 residues. CDR3 protein: CASSPGTSANNEQFF. Written as DNA, the CDR3 is TGCGCCAGCAGCCCAGGGACTAGCGCAAACAATGAGCAGTTCTTC.

The chain links TRBV14 to TRBJ2-3; weak D call: TRBD2 (6 bases). V was trimmed by 0 bases and J by 5 bases, leaving 15 bases between them. The CDR3 loop spans 16 amino acids. The germline CDR1 and CDR2 sequences are SGHDN and FVKESK. In DNA, the CDR3 is TGTGCCAGCAGCCAAGATTGGAGGGACCTTGGAGATACGCAGTATTTT. Amino acids: CASSQDWRDLGDTQYF.

The J gene is TRBJ2-2, the V gene TRBV5-1, with D tentatively TRBD2 (5 bases). V was shortened by 5 bases and J by 0 bases, with 8 bases between the two germline ends. The germline gives CDR1 SGHRS, CDR2 YFSETQ. CDR3 length: 14 amino acids. This CDR3 is CASRPGSNTGELFF. In nucleotides, the CDR3 is TGCGCCAGCAGGCCGGGATCGAACACCGGGGAGCTGTTTTTT.

This clone was detected once. The rearrangement uses TRBV11-3 and TRBJ2-7; D ambiguous. Per the germline V gene, CDR1 is SGHNT and CDR2 is YENEEA. The CDR3 loop spans 12 amino acids. Trimming left V 9 bases short and J 2 bases short, with 11 bases between. CDR3 coding DNA: TGTGCCAGTTCCCCGACCGCCTACGAGCAGTACTTC. Translation gives CASSPTAYEQYF. The whole variable domain, remainder taken from reference TRBV11-3 and TRBJ2-7, is EAGVVQSPRYKIIEKKQPVAFWCNPISGHNTLYWYLQNLGQGPELLIRYENEEAVDDSQLPKDRFSAERLKGVDSTLKIQPAELGDSAVYLCASSPTAYEQYFGPGTRLTVT.

This sequence joins TRBV9 and TRBJ2-2, with D possibly being TRBD1 (5 bases). The CDR3 length is 14 residues. The germline V gene has CDR1 SGDLS and CDR2 YYNGEE. The V end lost 6 bases, the J end lost 3 bases, and 12 bases lay between the germline ends. The CDR3 bases are TGTGCCAGCAACATGGACACTTACACCGGGGAGCTGTTTTTT. Translating it yields CASNMDTYTGELFF.

The CDR3 is CASWGRGTAGELFF. The CDR3 DNA is TGTGCCAGCTGGGGGCGGGGGACAGCCGGGGAGCTGTTTTTT. This chain connects TRBV28 to TRBJ2-2; D might be TRBD1 or TRBD2, each matching 7 bases. From germline, CDR1 is MDHEN and CDR2 SYDVKM. Trimming removed 8 bases from V and 6 bases from J, with 16 bases in between. CDR3 length: 14 residues. The entire variable domain, with the rest obtained from reference TRBV28 and TRBJ2-2, is as follows: DVKVTQSSRYLVKRTGEKVFLECVQDMDHENMFWYRQDPGLGLRLIYFSYDVKMKEKGDIPEGYSVSREKKERFSLILESASTNQTSMYLCASWGRGTAGELFFGEGSRLTVL.

The chain is built from TRBV6-5 and TRBJ2-2, with D possibly matching TRBD1 (6 bases). The CDR3 contains 13 residues. Germline CDR1 MNHEY, CDR2 SVGAGI. The V end was cut by 6 bases, the J end by 4 bases, with 9 bases between. The CDR3 DNA follows: TGTGCCAGCAGAGGCAGGGGCACCGGGGAGCTGTTTTTT. Protein: CASRGRGTGELFF.

This sequence joins TRBV7-2 and TRBJ2-5, with a weak D call TRBD2 (6 bases). Germline V gives CDR1 SGHTA, CDR2 FQGNSA. Deletions cut 4 bases from V and 2 bases from J, with 17 bases between. The CDR3 is 16 residues long. In DNA, the CDR3 is TGTGCCAGCAGCTCCCGGACTATCGCCAATCAAGAGACCCAGTACTTC. This encodes CASSSRTIANQETQYF.

With regard to this clone: A junction end diverges from the germline sequence, so it may reflect a read error. This chain uses TRBV7-9 with TRBJ2-7; D unclear. The germline V gene encodes CDR1 SEHNR and CDR2 FQNEAQ (reference sequence). This CDR3 region has 11 residues. For the CDR3, the DNA is TGTGCCAGCAGCTTAGAAGGCAGGCTATCCTTC. Its protein product is CASSLEGRLSF.

This chain connects TRBV9 to TRBJ2-2, with D possibly called TRBD1 or TRBD2 (6 bases each). Trimming pared 4 bases from V and 4 bases from J, leaving 20 bases between. The CDR3 extends over 17 amino acids. Looked up from germline, CDR1 is SGDLS and CDR2 is YYNGEE. DNA for the CDR3: TGTGCCAGCAGCCCAGGCGGGGCCTTGGGGGCCACCGGGGAGCTGTTTTTT. It yields the protein CASSPGGALGATGELFF.

CDR3 amino acids: CASSVTGTNEKLFF. For the CDR3, the DNA is TGTGCCAGCAGCGTGACAGGGACTAATGAAAAACTGTTTTTT. The V gene is TRBV9, the J gene TRBJ1-4; TRBD1 matches 7 bases. Unmatched junction bases numbered 0, after V lost 2 bases and J lost 2 bases. The germline V gene has CDR1 SGDLS and CDR2 YYNGEE. CDR3 length: 14 residues.